What follows are 16 T cell receptor beta chains derived from one specimen sequenced in a study of T cell responses to AZD1222 COVID-19 vaccine. Sequencing used immunoSEQ multiplex PCR; TCRdb keeps in-frame clones, though not all of them. The sample shows 75,000 to 95,000 clones, roughly 90% of them seen only once. This material consisted of peripheral blood, taken on day 0 of AZD1222 vaccination. The receptors derive from an adult in good health.

The gene calls are TRBV5-1 and TRBJ2-1; 9 bases line up with TRBD1. The CDR3 runs 15 residues. Germline lookup yields CDR1 SGHRS and CDR2 YFSETQ. Trimming took 2 bases from V and 3 from J; bases not matched to a gene: 3. In nucleotides, the CDR3 is TGCGCCAGCAGCTTTATGGGACAGGGCTACAATGAGCAGTTCTTC. Residues: CASSFMGQGYNEQFF.

The chain combines TRBV6-4 with TRBJ2-1, with D perhaps matching TRBD1 (6 bases). The germline V gene encodes CDR1 MRHNA and CDR2 SNTAGT. This CDR3 spans 15 amino acids. V shed 3 bases and J shed 7 bases, with 16 bases lying between them. DNA for the CDR3: TGTGCCAGCAGTGAGGGGCAGGGGCGTAGTAATGAGCAGTTCTTC. Protein sequence: CASSEGQGRSNEQFF.

The chain employs TRBV7-3 and TRBJ2-5; D gene uncertain. V was clipped by 3 bases and J by 1 base, with 0 bases between them. The CDR3 totals 11 residues. CDR1 is SGHTA and CDR2 is FQGTGA in the germline V gene. CDR3 sequence (DNA): TGTGCCAGCAGCTTCCAAGAGACCCAGTACTTC. Protein product: CASSFQETQYF.

V usage is TRBV5-4 and J usage is TRBJ2-5; D might be TRBD1 (5 bases). Trimming left V 5 bases short and J 6 bases short, with 14 bases between. This CDR3 has 13 amino acids. The germline V gene encodes CDR1 SGHNT and CDR2 YYREEE (reference sequence). CDR3 amino acids: CASSQGQGQTQYF. Here the CDR3 DNA reads TGTGCCAGCAGTCAAGGGCAGGGCCAGACCCAGTACTTC.

The chain joins TRBV3-1 (or the pseudogene TRBV3-2) to TRBJ2-7; TRBD1 aligns across 9 bases. V shed 0 bases, J shed 3 bases, and the junction held 9 bases outside the gene matches. Germline CDR1 reads LGHDT; CDR2 reads YNNKEL (reference sequence). The CDR3 runs 17 residues. CDR3 region: CASSQDLGGTGFYEQYF. CDR3 DNA: TGTGCCAGCAGCCAAGATTTAGGAGGGACAGGGTTCTACGAGCAGTACTTC.

The chain couples TRBV5-5 to TRBJ1-1; no definite D call. The CDR3 length is 15 residues. Germline CDR1 is SGHKS and CDR2 is YYEKEE (reference sequence). The V and J ends lost 4 bases and 1 base respectively, with 14 bases between them. The CDR3 reads CASSAYRDWNTEAFF. CDR3 nucleotide sequence: TGTGCCAGCAGCGCCTACAGAGATTGGAACACTGAAGCTTTCTTT.

The V call is TRBV5-1, the J call TRBJ1-5; a possible D gene is TRBD1 (6 bases). Per germline, CDR1 SGHRS and CDR2 YFSETQ. The CDR3 spans 15 residues. The V end lost 4 bases, the J end lost 3 bases, and 14 bases lay between the germline ends. The CDR3 region is CASSRTGQNNQPQHF. The CDR3 DNA follows: TGCGCCAGCAGCCGAACAGGACAGAACAATCAGCCCCAGCATTTT.

This clone has only one observation. The gene calls are TRBV4-2 and TRBJ2-5; D may be TRBD2 (5 bases). The length of the CDR3 is 15 residues. CDR1 and CDR2 from the germline V gene are LGHNA and YNFKEQ. Between the trimmed V and J ends, which lost 2 bases and 1 base, there was a span of 11 bases. The CDR3 loop is CASSQSASPQETQYF. CDR3 coding DNA: TGTGCCAGCAGCCAATCAGCTAGCCCCCAAGAGACCCAGTACTTC.

V gene TRBV7-8 combines with J gene TRBJ2-7; 10 positions match TRBD2. Germline V gene sequence: CDR1 SGHVS, CDR2 FQNEAQ. J lost 4 bases, V lost 6 bases, and 12 bases had no gene match. This CDR3 region has 16 residues. CDR3 in amino acids: CASSFGSSGSGYEQYF. The CDR3, as DNA: TGTGCCAGCAGTTTCGGTTCTAGCGGGAGCGGTTACGAGCAGTACTTC.

V and J are TRBV18 and TRBJ1-5; TRBD1 aligns across 9 bases. This CDR3 spans 15 amino acids. Germline CDR1 KGHSH, CDR2 LQKENI. V lost 5 bases to trimming and J lost 5 bases; unmatched junction nucleotides: 7. The CDR3 sequence: CASSSDRGNDQPQHF. CDR3 nucleotide sequence: TGTGCCAGCTCATCGGACAGGGGTAATGATCAGCCCCAGCATTTT. Using reference TRBV18 and TRBJ1-5 for the parts outside the CDR3, the full variable domain is NAGVMQNPRHLVRRRGQEARLRCSPMKGHSHVYWYRQLPEEGLKFMVYLQKENIIDESGMPKERFSAEFPKEGPSILRIQQVVRGDSAAYFCASSSDRGNDQPQHFGDGTRLSIL.

The gene calls are TRBV2 and TRBJ1-5; the match to TRBD1 covers 8 bases. The CDR3 runs 16 residues. Losses at the gene ends were 0 bases for V and 7 bases for J; bases not matched to a gene: 8. CDR1 is SNHLY, CDR2 FYNNEI, per germline. The CDR3 is CASSEATRQGKQPQHF. In DNA, the CDR3 is TGTGCCAGCAGTGAAGCGACCCGACAGGGGAAACAGCCCCAGCATTTT.

The chain employs TRBV6-5 and TRBJ1-1, with TRBD1 as a possible D gene (6 bases). The CDR3 totals 14 residues. V lost 4 bases and J lost 2, with 11 bases in between. Germline CDR1 is MNHEY and CDR2 is SVGAGI. DNA of the CDR3: TGTGCCAGCAGTTCCCCGACAGGAAACACTGAAGCTTTCTTT. It codes for CASSSPTGNTEAFF.

This clone was seen a few times. The J gene is TRBJ2-1, the V gene TRBV11-2, with TRBD2 matching over 13 bases. The V segment lost 2 bases and the J segment 7 bases; nucleotides outside the gene matches: 2. The CDR3 covers 15 residues. Looked up from germline, CDR1 is SGHAT and CDR2 is FQNNGV. The CDR3 coding sequence is TGTGCCAGCAGCTTACTGACTAGCGGGAGGAATGAGCAGTTCTTC. The encoded protein is CASSLLTSGRNEQFF.

This rearrangement joins TRBV4-1 to TRBJ2-6; D is ambiguous. Germline lookup yields CDR1 MGHRA and CDR2 YSYEKL. This CDR3 spans 15 amino acids. The ends were cut back, 0 bases at V and 2 bases at J, with 5 bases in the middle. CDR3 DNA: TGCGCCAGCAGCCAAGAAGGAACTGGGGCCAACGTCCTGACTTTC. The encoded protein is CASSQEGTGANVLTF.

The V call is TRBV7-2, the J call TRBJ1-2; possibly TRBD1 for D (5 bases). The CDR3 totals 14 residues. In germline, CDR1 is SGHTA, CDR2 FQGNSA. Deletions cut 5 bases from V and 3 bases from J, with 13 bases between. The CDR3 protein is CASSINQGDYGYTF. In DNA, the CDR3 is TGTGCCAGCAGCATAAACCAGGGTGACTATGGCTACACCTTC. The complete variable domain, with remaining parts taken from reference TRBV7-2 and TRBJ1-2, reads GAGVSQSPSNKVTEKGKDVELRCDPISGHTALYWYRQSLGQGLEFLIYFQGNSAPDKSGLPSDRFSAERTGGSVSTLTIQRTQQEDSAVYLCASSINQGDYGYTFGSGTRLTVV.

The rearrangement links TRBV19 to TRBJ1-5; tentatively, D is TRBD1 (5 bases). Germline V CDR1 and CDR2: LNHDA, SQIVND (reference sequence). With 1 base removed from V and 4 bases from J, the gap between germline ends came to 8 bases. This CDR3 is built from 14 residues. The CDR3 nucleotides read TGTGCCAGTAGTATAGGGACATCAAATCAGCCCCAGCATTTT. This codes for CASSIGTSNQPQHF.